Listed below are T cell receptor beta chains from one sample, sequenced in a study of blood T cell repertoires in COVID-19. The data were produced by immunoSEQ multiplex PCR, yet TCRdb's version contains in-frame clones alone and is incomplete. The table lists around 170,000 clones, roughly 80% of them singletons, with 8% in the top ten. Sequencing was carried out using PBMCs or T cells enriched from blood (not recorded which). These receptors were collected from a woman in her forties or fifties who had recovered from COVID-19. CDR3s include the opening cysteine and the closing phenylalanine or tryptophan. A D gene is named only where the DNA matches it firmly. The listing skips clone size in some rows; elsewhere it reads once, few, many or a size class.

CDR3 protein: CASSLGTVSQPQHF; CDR3 DNA: TGTGCCAGTAGTCTCGGGACAGTAAGTCAGCCCCAGCATTTT; V gene: TRBV19; J gene: TRBJ1-5; clone size: -; D gene: TRBD1
CDR3 protein: CASSPGTSGGWQETQYF; CDR3 DNA: TGTGCCAGCAGCCCCGGGACTAGCGGGGGATGGCAAGAGACCCAGTACTTC; V gene: TRBV7-2; J gene: TRBJ2-5; clone size: -; D gene: TRBD2
CDR3 protein: CASSLKGPDTQYF; CDR3 DNA: TGTGCCAGCAGTTTGAAGGGGCCAGATACGCAGTATTTT; V gene: TRBV27; J gene: TRBJ2-3; clone size: -; D gene: -
CDR3 protein: CASSPPNRDSYEQYF; CDR3 DNA: TGTGCCAGCTCACCACCTAACCGGGACTCTTACGAGCAGTACTTC; V gene: TRBV18; J gene: TRBJ2-7; clone size: -; D gene: -
CDR3 protein: CASSYGPGDRAYEQYF; CDR3 DNA: TGTGCCAGCAGTTACGGTCCCGGGGACAGGGCCTACGAGCAGTACTTC; V gene: TRBV6-5; J gene: TRBJ2-7; clone size: -; D gene: TRBD1
CDR3 protein: CASSLLPGQGYEQYF; CDR3 DNA: TGTGCTAGCAGTCTACTCCCGGGACAGGGCTACGAGCAGTACTTC; V gene: TRBV7-7; J gene: TRBJ2-7; clone size: -; D gene: TRBD1
CDR3 protein: CASSMGLPKYPLHF; CDR3 DNA: TGTGCCAGTAGTATGGGGCTTCCTAAATACCCCCTCCACTTT; V gene: TRBV19; J gene: TRBJ1-6; clone size: -; D gene: -
CDR3 protein: CASSLDRTGTREAFF; CDR3 DNA: TGTGCCAGCAGCTTAGATAGAACAGGGACAAGGGAAGCTTTCTTT; V gene: TRBV7-2; J gene: TRBJ1-1; clone size: -; D gene: -
CDR3 protein: CASSQRTSGGGPLADTQYF; CDR3 DNA: TGTGCCAGCAGCCAGCGGACTAGCGGGGGCGGGCCCTTGGCAGATACGCAGTATTTT; V gene: TRBV3-1/TRBV3-2; J gene: TRBJ2-3; clone size: many; D gene: TRBD2
CDR3 protein: CATSDPGLAGRDSYNEQFF; CDR3 DNA: TGTGCCACCAGTGATCCGGGACTAGCGGGGAGGGACTCCTACAATGAGCAGTTCTTC; V gene: TRBV24-1; J gene: TRBJ2-1; clone size: -; D gene: TRBD2
CDR3 protein: CASNPPGLLYEQYF; CDR3 DNA: TGTGCCAGCAACCCACCGGGACTCCTATACGAGCAGTACTTC; V gene: TRBV6-2/TRBV6-3; J gene: TRBJ2-7; clone size: -; D gene: -
CDR3 protein: CASSQPAGVQYNEQFF; CDR3 DNA: TGTGCCAGCAGTCAACCGGCGGGAGTCCAGTACAATGAGCAGTTCTTC; V gene: TRBV6-2/TRBV6-3; J gene: TRBJ2-1; clone size: -; D gene: TRBD2
CDR3 protein: CASSYGGGQGAGEAFF; CDR3 DNA: TGTGCCAGCAGTTACGGGGGAGGACAGGGGGCGGGTGAAGCTTTCTTT; V gene: TRBV6-5; J gene: TRBJ1-1; clone size: once; D gene: TRBD1
CDR3 protein: CASSEQGFFEKLFF; CDR3 DNA: TGTGCCAGCAGCGAACAGGGGTTCTTTGAAAAACTGTTTTTT; V gene: TRBV9; J gene: TRBJ1-4; clone size: -; D gene: TRBD1
CDR3 protein: CASARDRGTEAFF; CDR3 DNA: TGTGCCAGCGCTCGGGACAGGGGCACTGAAGCTTTCTTT; V gene: TRBV6-6; J gene: TRBJ1-1; clone size: -; D gene: TRBD1
CDR3 protein: CASAHPGTGFIDTQYF; CDR3 DNA: TGTGCCAGCGCACACCCCGGGACAGGGTTTATAGATACGCAGTATTTT; V gene: TRBV11-3; J gene: TRBJ2-3; clone size: -; D gene: TRBD1
CDR3 protein: CASSQLRWTSGSSEQFF; CDR3 DNA: TGTGCCAGCAGCCAATTACGTTGGACTAGCGGTTCTAGTGAGCAGTTCTTC; V gene: TRBV3-1/TRBV3-2; J gene: TRBJ2-1; clone size: -; D gene: TRBD2
CDR3 protein: CAIWDSTNQDYGYTF; CDR3 DNA: TGTGCCATTTGGGACAGCACCAACCAAGACTATGGCTACACCTTC; V gene: TRBV10-3; J gene: TRBJ1-2; clone size: -; D gene: TRBD1
CDR3 protein: CASSESQVYEQYF; CDR3 DNA: TGTGCCAGCAGCGAGTCACAGGTCTACGAGCAGTACTTC; V gene: TRBV7-9; J gene: TRBJ2-7; clone size: -; D gene: -
CDR3 protein: CASSGTSTGVEGYTF; CDR3 DNA: TGTGCCAGCAGCGGTACGAGTACAGGGGTCGAGGGCTACACCTTC; V gene: TRBV9; J gene: TRBJ1-2; clone size: -; D gene: TRBD1
CDR3 protein: CASSSERGLGGETQYF; CDR3 DNA: TGTGCCAGCAGCTCCGAGCGGGGCCTGGGGGGGGAGACCCAGTACTTC; V gene: TRBV7-9; J gene: TRBJ2-5; clone size: -; D gene: TRBD2
CDR3 protein: CASSIGSRTALQPQHF; CDR3 DNA: TGTGCCAGTAGTATAGGATCCCGTACCGCGCTTCAGCCCCAGCATTTT; V gene: TRBV19; J gene: TRBJ1-5; clone size: -; D gene: -
CDR3 protein: CASSSHPQFTNYGYTF; CDR3 DNA: TGTGCCAGCAGCTCCCACCCACAGTTTACTAACTATGGCTACACCTTC; V gene: TRBV12-1; J gene: TRBJ1-2; clone size: -; D gene: -
CDR3 protein: CASSYSTGVHQPQHF; CDR3 DNA: TGTGCCAGCAGTTACTCAACAGGGGTCCATCAGCCCCAGCATTTT; V gene: TRBV6-5; J gene: TRBJ1-5; clone size: few; D gene: TRBD1
CDR3 protein: CSARAGTGEDIQYF; CDR3 DNA: TGCAGTGCTCGTGCTGGAACGGGGGAAGACATTCAGTACTTC; V gene: TRBV20-1; J gene: TRBJ2-4; clone size: -; D gene: -
CDR3 protein: CASSPREQNTEAFF; CDR3 DNA: TGTGCCAGTAGTCCCCGGGAACAGAACACTGAAGCTTTCTTT; V gene: TRBV19; J gene: TRBJ1-1; clone size: -; D gene: -
CDR3 protein: CASSLGTQGEAFF; CDR3 DNA: TGCGCCAGCAGCTTGGGGACACAAGGAGAAGCTTTCTTT; V gene: TRBV5-1; J gene: TRBJ1-1; clone size: -; D gene: -
CDR3 protein: CASSLGQGVYGYTF; CDR3 DNA: TGTGCCAGCAGTCTAGGCCAGGGGGTCTATGGCTACACCTTC; V gene: TRBV6-5; J gene: TRBJ1-2; clone size: -; D gene: TRBD1
CDR3 protein: CASSYYRNTEAFF; CDR3 DNA: TGTGCCAGTAGTTATTATAGGAACACTGAAGCTTTCTTT; V gene: TRBV19; J gene: TRBJ1-1; clone size: -; D gene: -
CDR3 protein: CASSPGLQETQYF; CDR3 DNA: TGCGCCAGCAGCCCTGGCCTCCAAGAGACCCAGTACTTC; V gene: TRBV5-1; J gene: TRBJ2-5; clone size: -; D gene: -
CDR3 protein: CASRQTLAGQETQYF; CDR3 DNA: TGTGCCAGCAGGCAGACCTTAGCTGGGCAAGAGACCCAGTACTTC; V gene: TRBV7-2; J gene: TRBJ2-5; clone size: few; D gene: -
CDR3 protein: CASSFRGVTYEQYF; CDR3 DNA: TGTGCCAGTAGTTTCAGGGGGGTTACCTACGAGCAGTACTTC; V gene: TRBV19; J gene: TRBJ2-7; clone size: -; D gene: -
CDR3 protein: CASSQDRGRWGYTF; CDR3 DNA: TGTGCCAGCAGCCAAGACAGGGGGCGTTGGGGCTACACCTTC; V gene: TRBV5-8; J gene: TRBJ1-2; clone size: few; D gene: TRBD1
CDR3 protein: CASSWDLTSGRYEQYF; CDR3 DNA: TGTGCCAGCAGCTGGGACCTGACTAGCGGGAGGTACGAGCAGTACTTC; V gene: TRBV7-2; J gene: TRBJ2-7; clone size: -; D gene: TRBD2
CDR3 protein: CASSRTDSNQPQHF; CDR3 DNA: TGTGCCAGCAGTCGGACAGATAGCAATCAGCCCCAGCATTTT; V gene: TRBV27; J gene: TRBJ1-5; clone size: -; D gene: -
CDR3 protein: CASSGGETGANVLTF; CDR3 DNA: TGTGCCAGCAGCGGAGGGGAGACTGGGGCCAACGTCCTGACTTTC; V gene: TRBV5-5; J gene: TRBJ2-6; clone size: -; D gene: -
CDR3 protein: CATSRRDRPTGNTIYF; CDR3 DNA: TGTGCCACCAGCCGCCGGGACAGGCCTACTGGAAACACCATATATTTT; V gene: TRBV15; J gene: TRBJ1-3; clone size: -; D gene: TRBD1
CDR3 protein: CASSPYQGDSYNSPLHF; CDR3 DNA: TGTGCCAGCTCACCGTATCAGGGTGATTCCTATAATTCACCCCTCCACTTT; V gene: TRBV18; J gene: TRBJ1-6; clone size: -; D gene: -
CDR3 protein: CASSRIDLLEYNEQFF; CDR3 DNA: TGTGCCAGCAGTCGAATAGACTTATTGGAGTACAATGAGCAGTTCTTC; V gene: TRBV28; J gene: TRBJ2-1; clone size: -; D gene: -
CDR3 protein: CASSLDRYERTQYF; CDR3 DNA: TGTGCCAGCAGCTTAGATAGGTATGAGCGGACCCAGTACTTC; V gene: TRBV7-2; J gene: TRBJ2-5; clone size: -; D gene: -